What follows are 31 T cell receptor beta chains derived from one specimen sequenced in a study of CD8 T cells in ankylosing spondylitis. MiXCR, applied by TCRdb to the 5' RACE reads, yields one record per CDR3 protein. Found here are more than 150,000 distinct CDR3 sequences, roughly 12% of them singletons; the top ten hold about 29%. Input material: blood, either unsorted or a sorted T cell fraction (not recorded which). These receptors were taken from a male donor with ankylosing spondylitis or in good health (not recorded which).

Only a few counts were recorded for this clonotype. V gene TRBV12-3 or TRBV12-4 combines with J gene TRBJ1-5; no clear D gene. The CDR3 has 13 residues. V lost 3 bases and J lost 3, with 6 bases in between. The CDR3: CASSFRLNQPQHF. As DNA, the CDR3 is TGTGCCAGCAGTTTCAGGCTCAATCAGCCCCAGCATTTT.

This clonotype was counted many times. This chain joins TRBV12-3 or TRBV12-4 and TRBJ1-5; no definite D call. The CDR3 consists of 12 residues. V was trimmed by 3 bases and J by 2 bases, leaving 2 bases between them. The CDR3: CASSLRNQPQHF. The CDR3 bases are TGTGCCAGCAGTTTGCGCAATCAGCCCCAGCATTTT.

This clonotype was recorded many times. V gene TRBV28 combines with J gene TRBJ1-2; unclear D gene. V lost 8 bases to trimming and J lost 8 bases, with 9 bases between them. The CDR3 runs 10 residues. Germline values: CDR1 MDHEN, CDR2 SYDVKM. CDR3 region: CASRAKGYTF. CDR3 in DNA: TGTGCCAGCCGTGCAAAAGGCTACACCTTC.

Many counts were recorded for this clonotype. The rearrangement joins TRBV30 to TRBJ2-7; no definite D call. Trimming took 1 base from V and 2 from J, leaving 6 bases between them. The germline V gene encodes CDR1 GTSNPN and CDR2 SVGIG (reference sequence). This CDR3 has 12 residues. CDR3 region: CAWSETTYEQYF. Written as DNA, the CDR3 is TGTGCCTGGAGTGAAACAACCTACGAGCAGTACTTC.

This clonotype was found many times. This sequence joins TRBV27 and TRBJ2-2, with D hard to call. V lost 8 bases, J lost 1 base, and 20 bases lay in between. Germline CDR1 and CDR2: MNHEY and SMNVEV (reference sequence). CDR3 length equals 17 residues. CDR3 sequence reads: CASAPPIQYQNTGELFF. CDR3 nucleotide sequence: TGTGCCAGCGCCCCTCCTATACAGTATCAGAACACCGGGGAGCTGTTTTTT.

This clonotype has at least ten counts. The chain is built from TRBV29-1 and TRBJ2-5, with 8 bases matching TRBD1. This CDR3 has 12 residues. Germline CDR1 and CDR2: SQVTM and ANQGSEA. V was clipped by 8 bases and J by 5 bases; unmatched bases: 7. CDR3 nucleotides: TGCAGCCTCGCCAGGGGGCGGGAGACCCAGTACTTC. Translation gives CSLARGRETQYF.

This clonotype was counted between two and nine times. This chain uses TRBV9 with TRBJ2-7; 9 bases agree with TRBD1. V dropped 4 bases and J dropped 0; count of bases not matched to a gene: 5. The CDR3 length is 15 residues. Germline loops: CDR1 SGDLS, CDR2 YYNGEE. The CDR3 DNA follows: TGTGCCAGCAGCCCGAGGGACAGGGTCTCCTACGAGCAGTACTTC. This translates into CASSPRDRVSYEQYF.

This chain connects TRBV11-2 to TRBJ2-1; 7 positions match TRBD1. V lost 3 bases and J lost 5; bases outside the gene matches: 7. Germline CDR1 reads SGHAT; CDR2 reads FQNNGV. This CDR3 comprises 15 residues. The CDR3 DNA follows: TGTGCCAGCAGCTTCCAAGCAGGGGGTCACAATGAGCAGTTCTTC. This translates into CASSFQAGGHNEQFF.

This clonotype was picked up many times. This chain uses TRBV12-3 or TRBV12-4 with TRBJ2-3; the D is unclear. V shed 2 bases and J shed 2 bases, with 11 bases lying between them. This CDR3 contains 15 residues. In DNA, the CDR3 is TGTGCCAGCAGTTTAAGACCTGGGGACACAGATACGCAGTATTTT. Translated: CASSLRPGDTDTQYF.

This clonotype was counted many times. The chain joins TRBV28 to TRBJ1-1; 8 bases fit TRBD1. CDR1 is MDHEN and CDR2 is SYDVKM in the germline V gene. The V and J ends lost 5 bases and 1 base, in that order; junction bases with no gene match: 3. The CDR3 sequence is 14 residues long. This CDR3 reads CASSPGQGNTEAFF. CDR3 coding DNA: TGTGCCAGCAGTCCCGGACAGGGGAACACTGAAGCTTTCTTT.

The genes are TRBV20-1 and TRBJ2-7; D is possibly TRBD1 (6 bases). The CDR3 spans 13 residues. Germline CDR1 DFQATT, CDR2 SNEGSKA (reference sequence). The V end was cut by 5 bases, the J end by 2 bases, with 13 bases between. The DNA for the CDR3 is TGCAGTGCTCGCCGGGACACCGCCTACGAGCAGTACTTC. Residues: CSARRDTAYEQYF.

On this clonotype itself: One base away lies a much larger clone, so this may be a sequencing read error. This chain uses TRBV6-4 with TRBJ1-1, with a tentative D call TRBD1 (5 bases). Germline V CDR1 and CDR2: MRHNA, SNTAGT. The CDR3 loop spans 14 amino acids. CDR3 protein: CANSFRDGDTEAFF. The CDR3 bases are TGTGCCAACAGTTTCCGGGACGGAGACACTGAAGCTTTCTTT.

In its sample, this clonotype was seen many times. The V gene is TRBV6-1, the J gene TRBJ1-5, with 9 bases lining up with TRBD1. The CDR3 extends over 15 amino acids. Losses at the gene ends were 8 bases for V and 7 bases for J; bases not matched to a gene: 12. The V gene's germline CDR1 is MNHNS and CDR2 SASEGT. The CDR3 DNA reads TGTGCCAGCGCCGGGACAGGGCAGCGGGAGCAGCCCCAGCATTTT. Translating it yields CASAGTGQREQPQHF.

This clonotype appeared many times. The chain has TRBV20-1 and TRBJ2-2; no reliable D call. The V gene's germline CDR1 is DFQATT and CDR2 SNEGSKA (reference sequence). This CDR3 has 16 residues. Trimming removed 0 bases from V and 3 bases from J, with 14 bases in between. The CDR3 DNA follows: TGCAGTGCTAGAGATCTGATGACAACGTACACCGGGGAGCTGTTTTTT. Translated, it gives CSARDLMTTYTGELFF.

This clonotype was counted at least ten times. V is TRBV5-6 and J is TRBJ2-2; 7 bases agree with TRBD1. In germline, CDR1 is SGHDT, CDR2 YYEEEE. The junction had 5 bases not matched to a gene; V was cut back by 0 bases and J by 3 bases. The CDR3 spans 16 residues. The CDR3 reads CASSLADRRDTGELFF. For the CDR3, the DNA is TGTGCCAGCAGCTTGGCGGACAGGCGGGACACCGGGGAGCTGTTTTTT.

This clonotype was observed many times. The chain has TRBV5-1 and TRBJ1-2; TRBD1 matches 8 bases. CDR3 length equals 13 residues. Germline V lookup: CDR1 SGHRS, CDR2 YFSETQ. Trimming at V came to 4 bases and at J to 6 bases, leaving 5 bases not matched to a gene. The CDR3 DNA is TGCGCCAGCAGCCTGACAGGGGAAAATGGCTACACCTTC. This gives the protein CASSLTGENGYTF.

The sample holds many counts of this clonotype. The chain carries TRBV4-2 and TRBJ2-1; possibly TRBD1 for D (7 bases). Germline V lookup: CDR1 LGHNA, CDR2 YNFKEQ. The CDR3 is 18 amino acids. The V end lost 0 bases, the J end lost 7 bases, and 22 bases lay between the germline ends. This CDR3 is CASSQDPGLGQAKNEQFF. In DNA, the CDR3 is TGTGCCAGCAGCCAAGATCCGGGACTTGGACAGGCTAAGAATGAGCAGTTCTTC.

The genes are TRBV20-1 and TRBJ2-7, with D possibly matching TRBD1 (6 bases). The CDR3 is 11 residues long. Trimming removed 6 bases from V and 6 bases from J, with 12 bases in between. Germline V gives CDR1 DFQATT, CDR2 SNEGSKA (reference sequence). This CDR3 is CSAQGLREQYF. CDR3 coding DNA: TGCAGTGCCCAGGGGTTGCGCGAGCAGTACTTC.

This clonotype appeared many times. The chain joins TRBV5-6 to TRBJ2-7, with D perhaps matching TRBD2 (5 bases). CDR3 length: 12 amino acids. CDR1 is SGHDT and CDR2 is YYEEEE in the germline V gene. The V and J ends lost 1 base and 9 bases respectively, with 11 bases between them. In DNA, the CDR3 is TGTGCCAGCAGCTTGTGGAGGCGAGGGCAGTACTTC. It yields the protein CASSLWRRGQYF.

This clonotype occurred many times. The genes are TRBV27 and TRBJ1-1; the D gene is possibly TRBD1 (6 bases). With 2 bases removed from V and 5 bases from J, the gap between germline ends came to 12 bases. This CDR3 comprises 14 residues. Germline V gives CDR1 MNHEY, CDR2 SMNVEV (reference sequence). CDR3 in amino acids: CASSLGQGWTEAFF. In nucleotides, the CDR3 is TGTGCCAGCAGTTTAGGGCAGGGGTGGACTGAAGCTTTCTTT.

V usage is TRBV7-2 and J usage is TRBJ1-1, with a weak D call TRBD1 (6 bases). Trimming cost V 2 bases and J 4 bases, with 11 bases left between them. The CDR3 runs to 14 residues. From germline, CDR1 is SGHTA and CDR2 FQGNSA. CDR3 DNA: TGTGCCAGCAGCTTATCAAGGGGGAGCACTGAAGCTTTCTTT. Translated, it gives CASSLSRGSTEAFF.

This clonotype turned up a few times. The chain employs TRBV15 and TRBJ1-5; D unresolved. Germline V gene data show CDR1 as LNHNV and CDR2 as YYDKDF (reference sequence). The CDR3 has 14 amino acids. Between the trimmed V and J ends, which lost 0 bases and 4 bases, there was a span of 7 bases. CDR3 coding DNA: TGTGCCACCAGCAGAGATCAGGAGAATCAGCCCCAGCATTTT. It codes for CATSRDQENQPQHF.

The sample holds a few counts of this clonotype. The chain is built from TRBV27 and TRBJ2-3, with a weak D call TRBD2 (6 bases). This CDR3 comprises 12 residues. Trimming removed 7 bases at V and 4 bases at J, with 9 bases between. Germline loops: CDR1 MNHEY, CDR2 SMNVEV (reference sequence). The CDR3 region has the DNA TGTGCCAGCACGGGAGCAGCAGATACGCAGTATTTT. Its protein is CASTGAADTQYF.

This clonotype was recorded many times. V gene TRBV6-1 combines with J gene TRBJ2-2; D is unresolved. This CDR3 has 13 amino acids. The germline V and J ends were trimmed by 4 bases and 5 bases, with 8 bases remaining between them. Per germline, CDR1 MNHNS and CDR2 SASEGT. CDR3 DNA: TGTGCCAGCAGTGCCCTCGGAACCGGGGAGCTGTTTTTT. This gives the protein CASSALGTGELFF.

This clonotype has at least ten counts. V usage is TRBV29-1 and J usage is TRBJ1-1, with no clear D. Germline CDR1 reads SQVTM; CDR2 reads ANQGSEA. The ends were cut back, 3 bases at V and 5 bases at J, with 13 bases in the middle. This CDR3 is built from 13 residues. In nucleotides, the CDR3 is TGCAGCGTTGAGCGGGCTCCTAGGACTGAAGCTTTCTTT. It translates to CSVERAPRTEAFF.

This clonotype was detected many times. The chain combines TRBV5-6 with TRBJ1-5, with D possibly being TRBD1 (6 bases). The V end lost 5 bases, the J end lost 7 bases, and 16 bases lay between the germline ends. This CDR3 has 14 amino acids. Germline assignment: CDR1 SGHDT and CDR2 YYEEEE. CDR3 nucleotide sequence: TGTGCCAGCAGTACAGGGTCCCAGAAACAGCCCCAGCATTTT. Translated, it gives CASSTGSQKQPQHF.

This clonotype was counted between two and nine times. The chain uses TRBV7-9 and TRBJ2-1; D remains ambiguous. The germline gives CDR1 SEHNR, CDR2 FQNEAQ (reference sequence). This CDR3 region has 14 residues. Between the trimmed V and J ends, which lost 1 base and 1 base, there was a span of 5 bases. The CDR3 coding sequence is TGTGCCAGCAGCTTAGGATTGTCCTACAATGAGCAGTTCTTC. Protein: CASSLGLSYNEQFF.

This clonotype was picked up a small number of times. The chain links TRBV20-1 to TRBJ2-1, with 13 bases that match TRBD2. V shed 2 bases, J shed 2 bases, and the junction held 6 bases outside the gene matches. Germline V CDR1 and CDR2: DFQATT, SNEGSKA (reference sequence). This CDR3 has 17 residues. The DNA for the CDR3 is TGCAGTGCTAGACAGACTAGCGGGAGGACGACCTACAATGAGCAGTTCTTC. It encodes CSARQTSGRTTYNEQFF.

In its sample, this clonotype was seen many times. The gene calls are TRBV12-3 or TRBV12-4 and TRBJ1-5; the D gene is possibly TRBD1 (5 bases). The V and J ends lost 6 bases and 0 bases respectively, with 12 bases between them. The CDR3 spans 15 residues. CDR3 sequence (DNA): TGTGCCAGCAGAATGCAGGGATATAGCAATCAGCCCCAGCATTTT. As protein: CASRMQGYSNQPQHF.

This clonotype was seen ten or more times. The chain has TRBV20-1 and TRBJ2-3; the D is unclear. CDR3 length: 10 amino acids. Trimming shortened V by 5 bases and J by 6 bases, and 6 bases separated the two germline ends. From germline, CDR1 is DFQATT and CDR2 SNEGSKA (reference sequence). As DNA, the CDR3 is TGCAGTGCTGCCGACGATACGCAGTATTTT. Protein: CSAADDTQYF.

This clonotype was counted at least ten times. The genes are TRBV7-8 and TRBJ2-2, with D possibly being TRBD2 (5 bases). V was clipped by 2 bases and J by 8 bases, with 12 bases between them. This CDR3 comprises 14 residues. Germline assignment: CDR1 SGHVS and CDR2 FQNEAQ. The CDR3 region has the DNA TGTGCCAGCAGCTTAACGGGGTTCGGGGGGGAGCTGTTTTTT. Amino acid sequence: CASSLTGFGGELFF.